Reported below is one TCR beta chain. The antigen it recognizes is unknown. No much larger clonotype is one base removed from it; base qualities were not supplied. The record originates from a study of blood T cell repertoires in COVID-19 (dated by TCRdb to about 2020). For context, the study as a whole: The collaborator samples originated in the United States, Italy and Spain and spanned the acute and convalescent phases of COVID-19. The repertoires were made available in a free public database intended to serve as a resource for research on the immune response to SARS-CoV-2. The sample metadata nearly always contained a de-identified subject ID, COVID-19 status, age in years and sex. Deeply sampled blood TCRbeta repertoires from subjects exposed to, actively infected with, or recovered from COVID-19 were included in the dataset. Samples were obtained from the ongoing ImmuneRACE study (first 160 participants) and from 950 to 1,500 subjects provided by 6 global collaborators. The prospective study material was composed of cDNA or gDNA derived from T cells, B-cell-depleted T cells, or PBMCs. Where HLA class I and class II types were available, the types were taken from metadata supplied by the sample provider, not from assay-based typing. General study outcomes and caveats: Clinical and demographic metadata were provided uncurated, with the amount varying by source and participant.

The CDR3 measures 12 amino acids from cysteine to phenylalanine. Only the CDR3 DNA is retained, 36 bases long and in frame from the first base. Relative to germline, V is 6 bases shorter and J is 5 bases shorter, with 8 bases between their ends. The CDR1 and CDR2 encoded by the germline V gene (reference sequence) are MNHNY and SVGAGI. TCRbeta CDR3 regions were amplified from genomic DNA by means of the immunoSEQ Assay, a bias-controlled multiplex PCR. Per the source publication's procedure: Nucleated cell counts per sample were estimated from amplification of reference gene primers within the assay. To quantify the absolute abundance of each unique TCRbeta CDR3 rearrangement, sequence reads were collapsed and filtered. For each sample, productive Simpson clonality was calculated as the square root of Simpson's diversity index over productive rearrangements. TCRdb took this table from immuneACCESS and kept in-frame rearrangements with V and J called. Such tables lack part of the clones; where checked against another copy, unresolved V genes explain under half of the gap, and the rest is unexplained. From that table come the V and J calls and clone size; the DNA was used to work out D and trimming. The table for this sample lists tens of thousands of clones; about nine tenths of them were counted only once. The ten largest make up 43% of the sample.

In Seattle, one collaborating source enrolled patients while the infection was active and tracked those patients longitudinally over the course of disease. Collaborating institutions collected whole blood in K2EDTA tubes following their own protocols. For TCRbeta analysis, collaborators shipped samples in one of three forms: frozen whole blood, isolated PBMCs, or DNA extracted from either of those sample types. Sequencing was carried out using peripheral blood. The TCR originated in a woman aged 55-75 years with COVID-19, enrolled during active disease. The chain links TRBV6-6 with TRBJ1-5, with no reliable assignment of the D segment. Here the CDR3 is given as CASRMRDQPQHF. The nucleotide sequence reads TGTGCCAGCAGAATGCGGGATCAGCCCCAGCATTTT.